This T cell receptor beta chain is drawn from a study of blood T cells in healthy people across ages. Study-level findings and limits: Per million T cells, TCR beta diversity dropped about linearly as age rose.

Notes on this clonotype: The antigen is unknown.

A J-beta primer mix and a sample-barcoded 5' primer were used in a second PCR of about 7 to 12 cycles. One entry per CDR3 protein, called by TCRdb with MiXCR from the 5' RACE reads. The table lists roughly 790,000 distinct CDR3 sequences, around 40% of them singletons, with about 20% in the top ten. The CDR3 contains 14 residues. V was clipped by 2 bases and J by 8 bases, with 13 bases between them. Per germline, CDR1 LNHNV and CDR2 YYDKDF (reference sequence). V gene TRBV15 combines with J gene TRBJ2-1; D gene ambiguous. Sequenced sample: blood. This sequence originates from a woman aged 60-75 years in good health. Here the CDR3 DNA reads TGTGCCACCAGCAGACCCCCATCTAGTTATGAGCAGTTCTTC. Protein sequence: CATSRPPSSYEQFF.